This record covers a single T cell receptor beta chain. The data were obtained in a study of radiotherapy plus CTLA-4 blockade in lung cancer. Germline V CDR1 and CDR2: SGHRS, YFSETQ. V lost 5 bases, J lost 8 bases, and 16 bases lay in between. The CDR3 spans 14 residues. TCRdb's copy holds only in-frame clones and misses some; the assay was immunoSEQ multiplex PCR. The sample comprises some 30,000 clones, roughly four fifths of which are singletons, and 20% to 25% rests with the top ten. The sequence was collected from a human donor with non-small cell lung cancer that progressed on radiotherapy plus ipilimumab. The sample consisted of peripheral blood, taken from a patient treated with radiotherapy plus ipilimumab. The chain has TRBV5-1 and TRBJ1-4; unclear D gene. CDR3 DNA: TGCGCCAGCAGTTCTAGTCGGGAAGGGGAAAAACTGTTTTTT. As protein: CASSSSREGEKLFF.